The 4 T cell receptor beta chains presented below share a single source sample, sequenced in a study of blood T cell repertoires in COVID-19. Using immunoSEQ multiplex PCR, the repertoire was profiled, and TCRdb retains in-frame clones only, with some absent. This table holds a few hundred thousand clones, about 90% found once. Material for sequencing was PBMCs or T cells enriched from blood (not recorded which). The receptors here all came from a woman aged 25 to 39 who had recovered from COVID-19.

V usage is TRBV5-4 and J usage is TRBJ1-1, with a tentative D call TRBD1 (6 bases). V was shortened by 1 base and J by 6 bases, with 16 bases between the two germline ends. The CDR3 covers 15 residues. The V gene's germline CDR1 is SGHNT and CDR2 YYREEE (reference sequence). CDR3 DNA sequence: TGTGCCAGCAGCTTGTTTGGGGGCGCGGGGGCTGAAGCTTTCTTT. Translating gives CASSLFGGAGAEAFF.

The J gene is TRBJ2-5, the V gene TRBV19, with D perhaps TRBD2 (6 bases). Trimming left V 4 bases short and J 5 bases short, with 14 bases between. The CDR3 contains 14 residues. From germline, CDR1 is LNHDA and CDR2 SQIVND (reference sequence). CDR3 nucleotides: TGTGCCAGTAGTAAAGGAGGGCCTGGGGAGACCCAGTACTTC. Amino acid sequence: CASSKGGPGETQYF.

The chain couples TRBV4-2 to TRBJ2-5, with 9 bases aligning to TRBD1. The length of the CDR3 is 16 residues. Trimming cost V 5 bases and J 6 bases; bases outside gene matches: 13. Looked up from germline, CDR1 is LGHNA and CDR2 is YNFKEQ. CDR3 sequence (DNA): TGTGCCAGCAGCACCAGACAGGGGGGGGACTCGCAGACCCAGTACTTC. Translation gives CASSTRQGGDSQTQYF.

CDR3 amino acids: CAWEGGGNIQYF. CDR3 in DNA: TGTGCCTGGGAAGGGGGCGGAAACATTCAGTACTTC. The chain links TRBV5-8 to TRBJ2-4; 7 nucleotides agree with TRBD1. CDR3 length: 12 residues. V was pared by 10 bases and J by 6 bases, with 7 bases of the junction left unmatched. The germline V gene encodes CDR1 SGHTS and CDR2 YDEGEE. Filled out from reference TRBV5-8 and TRBJ2-4, the complete variable domain reads EAGVTQSPTHLIKTRGQQATLRCSPISGHTSVYWYQQALGLGLQFLLWYDEGEERNRGNFPPRFSGRQFPNYSSELNVNALELEDSALYLCAWEGGGNIQYFGAGTRLSVL.